The sequence of this T cell receptor beta chain was determined in a study of T-cell memory formation after mild COVID-19. Overall study findings and caveats: Some responding clones appeared in pre-infection memory, suggesting cross-reactive memory joined. Clones that contracted clustered mainly in CM and EM if CD4+ and in EMRA if CD8+.

TCRdb re-derived calls from the 5' RACE reads in MiXCR, one entry per CDR3 protein. The data show 400,000 to 500,000 distinct CDR3 sequences, approximately 24% seen once. A note on this clonotype: The antigen is undetermined.

Per the germline V gene, CDR1 is DFQATT and CDR2 is SNEGSKA (reference sequence). The CDR3 length is 13 residues. Deletions cut 2 bases from V and 4 bases from J, with 11 bases between. The chain employs TRBV20-1 and TRBJ1-1, with D perhaps matching TRBD1 (6 bases). The source of this sequence is an adult woman who had mild COVID-19 (a few samples of this study predate the infection). Cell type and time point are not known. Sequenced material: PBMCs or a T cell subset sorted from them (not recorded which). This CDR3 is CSARRGGGTEAFF. CDR3 DNA: TGCAGTGCTAGAAGGGGGGGGGGCACTGAAGCTTTCTTT.